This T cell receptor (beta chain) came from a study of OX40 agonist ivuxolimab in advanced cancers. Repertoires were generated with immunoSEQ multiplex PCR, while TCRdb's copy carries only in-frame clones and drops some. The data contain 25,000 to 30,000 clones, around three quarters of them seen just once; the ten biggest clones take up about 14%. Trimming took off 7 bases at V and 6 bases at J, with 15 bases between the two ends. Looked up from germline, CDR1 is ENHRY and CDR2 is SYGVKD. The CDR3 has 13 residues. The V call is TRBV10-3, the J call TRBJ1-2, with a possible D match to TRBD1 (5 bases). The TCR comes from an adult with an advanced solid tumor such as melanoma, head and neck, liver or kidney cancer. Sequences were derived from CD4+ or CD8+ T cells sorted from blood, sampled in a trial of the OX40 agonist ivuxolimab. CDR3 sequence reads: CAINPPGTNGYTF. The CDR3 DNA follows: TGTGCCATCAACCCTCCCGGGACGAATGGCTACACCTTC.